Included here is one T cell receptor (beta chain) sequence, with context. Enrolled during active infection, Seattle patients were then followed longitudinally. This entry comes from a study of blood T cell repertoires in COVID-19. About the study: From the United States, Italy and Spain came samples of acute and convalescent COVID-19. The analysed material was cDNA or gDNA that came from T cells, B-cell-depleted T cells, or PBMCs.

This CDR3 has 17 residues. Trimming took off 1 base at V and 0 bases at J, with 12 bases between the two ends. Germline V lookup: CDR1 LGHNT, CDR2 FRNRAP. Methods used by the authors: Reference gene primer amplification gave estimated nucleated cell counts. The data were produced by immunoSEQ multiplex PCR, yet TCRdb's version contains in-frame clones alone and is incomplete. From that table come the V and J calls and clone size; the DNA was used to work out D and trimming. Among about 210,000 clones listed, approximately 80% were seen once. The sequence came from a man in his 60s with COVID-19, enrolled during active disease. V usage is TRBV12-5 and J usage is TRBJ2-2, with a weak D call TRBD1 (5 bases). Sequencing input: peripheral blood. CDR3 DNA sequence: TGTGCTAGTGGTTTGGGACAGACAGCTCCGAACACCGGGGAGCTGTTTTTT. It specifies CASGLGQTAPNTGELFF.